The T cell receptor (beta chain) under discussion was sequenced for a study of T cells in Graves' hyperthyroidism and ophthalmopathy. This clonotype was seen more than once but under ten times. From RNA transcripts, TCR beta CDR3 regions were amplified. An initial round of RT-PCR targeting the TCR CDR3 relied on the HTBI primer set. TCRdb re-called the multiplex PCR reads with MiXCR, one entry per CDR3 protein. The data contain roughly 250,000 distinct CDR3 sequences, about 14% of them singletons. Every diagnosis used clinical symptoms, serum thyroxine and TRAb, thyroid ultrasound and orbital computed tomography. V was pared by 3 bases and J by 1 base, with 15 bases between. The CDR3 extends over 16 amino acids. The V gene's germline CDR1 is SEHNR and CDR2 FQNEAQ (reference sequence).

The sequence was obtained from a woman between 35 and 50 years old with Graves' hyperthyroidism that later progressed to Graves' ophthalmopathy. V usage is TRBV7-9 and J usage is TRBJ1-1; D is unclear. The sequenced material came from blood. For the CDR3, the DNA is TGTGCCAGCAGCTTTCCGACGGCGACGCCGAACACTGAAGCTTTCTTT. The encoded protein is CASSFPTATPNTEAFF. Full variable domain (outside the CDR3, taken from reference TRBV7-9 and TRBJ1-1): DTGVSQNPRHKITKRGQNVTFRCDPISEHNRLYWYRQTLGQGPEFLTYFQNEAQLEKSRLLSDRFSAERPKGSFSTLEIQRTEQGDSAMYLCASSFPTATPNTEAFFGQGTRLTVV.